This T cell receptor (beta chain) was recovered during a study of cytomegalovirus exposure and HLA in healthy donors. As to this clone: Its specificity is unknown. Germline is not matched at one junction end, which may reflect a read error.

PCR employed 60 Vbeta and 13 Jbeta primers. Original handling: Some 10 million of tens of millions of unique TCR beta chains were shared, per a later count. Sequencing used immunoSEQ multiplex PCR; TCRdb keeps in-frame clones, though not all of them. The V and J calls and clone size come from that table; D and trimming were worked out from the DNA. This sample yields about 190,000 clones, of which approximately 80% are seen a single time; more than 1% belongs to the top ten. Findings of the study overall: Rare TCR sequences dominated, though some public TCRs recurred in many donors. The classifier was said to identify cytomegalovirus status with high specificity and sensitivity.

CDR1 and CDR2 from the germline V gene are GTSNPN and SVGIG (reference sequence). The CDR3 is 12 residues long. The V call is TRBV30, the J call TRBJ2-4, with D possibly matching TRBD2 (5 bases). Source material: PBMCs. This sequence was found in a boy between 2 and 10 years old in good health and CMV-seronegative. Here the CDR3 DNA reads TGTGCGTTGAGGGATTCCAAAAACAGTCAGTACTTC. Amino acids: CALRDSKNSQYF.